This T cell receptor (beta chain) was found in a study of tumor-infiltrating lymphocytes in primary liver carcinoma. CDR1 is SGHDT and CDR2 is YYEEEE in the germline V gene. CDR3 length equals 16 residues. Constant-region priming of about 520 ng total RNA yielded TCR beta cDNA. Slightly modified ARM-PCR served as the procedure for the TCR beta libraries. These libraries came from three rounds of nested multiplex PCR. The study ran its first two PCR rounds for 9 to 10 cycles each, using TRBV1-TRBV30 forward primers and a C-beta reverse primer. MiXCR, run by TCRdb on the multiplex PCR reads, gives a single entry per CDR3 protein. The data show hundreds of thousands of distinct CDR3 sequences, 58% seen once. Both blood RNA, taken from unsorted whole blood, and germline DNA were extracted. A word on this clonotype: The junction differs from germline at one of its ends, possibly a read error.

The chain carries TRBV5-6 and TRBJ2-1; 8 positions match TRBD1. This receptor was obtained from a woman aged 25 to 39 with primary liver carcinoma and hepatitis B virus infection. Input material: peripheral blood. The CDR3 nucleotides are TGTGCCAGCAACTTGACTGGACAGGGCTCCTACAATGAGCAGTTCTTC. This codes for CASNLTGQGSYNEQFF.